The source of this T cell receptor (beta chain) is a study of shared clonotypes between healthy human individuals. General observations from the study: In having few donors, the study represented limited genetic and exposure-history diversity.

This CDR3 region has 13 residues. Germline V gene sequence: CDR1 SGHTA, CDR2 FQGNSA. V lost 5 bases and J lost 2, with 9 bases in between. A word on this clone: Its target is unknown. The same CDR3 also results from other DNA sequences found in this sample.

The DNA input per sorted-subset replicate PCR was about 190 ng, corresponding to 25,000 to 35,000 T cell genomes. Assay used: immunoSEQ multiplex PCR; TCRdb lists only in-frame clones, some missing. The sample records 2.3 million or so clones, approximately 93% being singletons. V usage is TRBV7-2 and J usage is TRBJ2-5; D gene unclear. This sequence was found in a man younger than 35 in good health. Some clones in this sample may be carry-over from other donors' samples. Sequencing was done on a sample of naive CD4+ T cells from PBMCs. Noted subset: CD45RA+ positively selected. The CDR3 bases are TGTGCCAGCAGCCGCGGACCGCAAGAGACCCAGTACTTC. It codes for CASSRGPQETQYF.